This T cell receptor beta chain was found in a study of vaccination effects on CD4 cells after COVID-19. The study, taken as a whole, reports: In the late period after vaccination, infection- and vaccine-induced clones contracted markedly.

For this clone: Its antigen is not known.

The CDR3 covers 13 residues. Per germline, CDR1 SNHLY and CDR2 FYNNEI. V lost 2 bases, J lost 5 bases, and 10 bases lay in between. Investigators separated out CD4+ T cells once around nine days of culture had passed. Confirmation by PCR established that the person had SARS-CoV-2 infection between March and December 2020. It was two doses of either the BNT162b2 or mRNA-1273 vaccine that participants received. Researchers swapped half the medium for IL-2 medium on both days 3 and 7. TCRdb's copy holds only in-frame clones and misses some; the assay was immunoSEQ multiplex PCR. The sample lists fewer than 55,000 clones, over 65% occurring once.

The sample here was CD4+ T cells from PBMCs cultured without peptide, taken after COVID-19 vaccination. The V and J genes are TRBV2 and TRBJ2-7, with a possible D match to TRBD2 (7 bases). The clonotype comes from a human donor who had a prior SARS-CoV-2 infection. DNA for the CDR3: TGTGCCAGCAGTGAAAGGGGGGGGAACGAGCAGTACTTC. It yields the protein CASSERGGNEQYF.